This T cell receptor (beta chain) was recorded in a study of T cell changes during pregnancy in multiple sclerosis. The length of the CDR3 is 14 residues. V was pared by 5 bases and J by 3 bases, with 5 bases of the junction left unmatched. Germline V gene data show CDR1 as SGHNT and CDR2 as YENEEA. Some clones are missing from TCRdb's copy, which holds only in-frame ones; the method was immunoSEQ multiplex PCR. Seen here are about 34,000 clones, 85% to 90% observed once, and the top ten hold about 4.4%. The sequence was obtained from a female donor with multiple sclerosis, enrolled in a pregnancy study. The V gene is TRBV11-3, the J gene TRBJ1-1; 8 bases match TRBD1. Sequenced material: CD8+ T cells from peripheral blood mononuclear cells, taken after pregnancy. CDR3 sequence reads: CASSPGGADTEAFF. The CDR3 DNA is TGTGCCAGCAGCCCAGGGGGCGCGGACACTGAAGCTTTCTTT.